The 13 T cell receptor beta chains in this list originate from one sample, sequenced in a study of Graves' ophthalmopathy and Graves' hyperthyroidism. RNA transcripts served as template for amplifying TCR beta CDR3 sequences. First-round RT-PCR with HTBI primers preceded a second-round multiplex PCR. TCRdb recomputed calls from the multiplex PCR reads with MiXCR, one row per CDR3 protein. The sample holds 450,000 to 600,000 distinct CDR3 sequences; about 40% are singletons and the top ten take roughly 4.5%. Sequencing used peripheral blood or thyroid tissue (not recorded which). Source of these receptors: an adult man with Graves' hyperthyroidism.

The chain employs TRBV6-4 and TRBJ1-2; maybe TRBD1 (5 bases). Germline values: CDR1 MRHNA, CDR2 SNTAGT. Trimming stripped 5 bases from V and 0 bases from J, with 10 bases between. The CDR3 runs to 14 residues. CDR3 nucleotides: TGTGCCAGCAGTCCAGGGTCTGCTAACTATGGCTACACCTTC. This encodes CASSPGSANYGYTF.

The rearrangement links TRBV25-1 to TRBJ2-1, with D tentatively TRBD1 (5 bases). Germline values: CDR1 MGHDK, CDR2 SYGVNS. V was trimmed by 4 bases and J by 0 bases, leaving 10 bases between them. This CDR3 is 15 amino acids long. CDR3 amino acids: CASSVQAYSYNEQFF. As DNA, the CDR3 is TGTGCCAGCAGTGTACAGGCTTACTCCTACAATGAGCAGTTCTTC. The whole variable domain, remainder taken from reference TRBV25-1 and TRBJ2-1, is EADIYQTPRYLVIGTGKKITLECSQTMGHDKMYWYQQDPGMELHLIHYSYGVNSTEKGDLSSESTVSRIRTEHFPLTLESARPSHTSQYLCASSVQAYSYNEQFFGPGTRLTVL.

This clonotype was picked up many times. The CDR3 protein is CASSPGGLQPQHF. Written as DNA, the CDR3 is TGTGCCAGTAGTCCAGGGGGCCTTCAGCCCCAGCATTTT. This chain connects TRBV19 to TRBJ1-5; 8 bases are a match to TRBD1. J was trimmed by 6 bases and V by 5 bases; bases with no gene match: 3. Per germline, CDR1 LNHDA and CDR2 SQIVND (reference sequence). The CDR3 runs 13 residues.

This clonotype was seen a few times. The chain is built from TRBV29-1 and TRBJ2-3; D possibly corresponds to TRBD2 (5 bases). Germline V CDR1 and CDR2: SQVTM, ANQGSEA. V was trimmed by 5 bases and J by 0 bases, leaving 15 bases between them. The CDR3 sequence is 15 residues long. CDR3 sequence (DNA): TGCAGCGTTCCGCCGCGGGTAGACAGCACAGATACGCAGTATTTT. Residues: CSVPPRVDSTDTQYF.

This clonotype has a count of ten or more. The chain links TRBV20-1 to TRBJ1-4, with D uncertain. V lost 5 bases to trimming and J lost 8 bases, with 18 bases between them. This CDR3 region has 14 residues. Per germline, CDR1 DFQATT and CDR2 SNEGSKA (reference sequence). In DNA, the CDR3 is TGCAGTGCTGCCCCTACTGAGGCGGGGGAAAAACTGTTTTTT. It codes for CSAAPTEAGEKLFF.

This clonotype turned up a few times. Germline is not matched at one junction end, which may reflect a read error. The CDR3 bases are TGTGCCAGCATCTTAGACAGCTCCTACGAGCAGTACTTC. This encodes CASILDSSYEQYF. This sequence joins TRBV7-6 and TRBJ2-7; D possibly corresponds to TRBD1 (5 bases). Germline values: CDR1 SGHVS, CDR2 FNYEAQ. There are 13 residues in the CDR3.

This clonotype was counted at least ten times. The chain joins TRBV13 to TRBJ2-7; TRBD1 agrees at 9 bases. The CDR3 totals 15 residues. The J segment lost 0 bases and the V segment lost 5 bases, leaving 5 bases of the junction unmatched. From germline, CDR1 is PRHDT and CDR2 FYEKMQ (reference sequence). CDR3 sequence reads: CASSEGQGHSYEQYF. The CDR3 DNA follows: TGTGCCAGCAGCGAAGGACAGGGGCACTCCTACGAGCAGTACTTC.

This clonotype was seen ten or more times. V is TRBV19 and J is TRBJ2-5; D not resolved. From germline, CDR1 is LNHDA and CDR2 SQIVND (reference sequence). This CDR3 contains 13 residues. Trimming left V 6 bases short and J 2 bases short, with 10 bases between. DNA for the CDR3: TGTGCCAGTAGGCTGGTCGGACAAGAGACCCAGTACTTC. It translates to CASRLVGQETQYF.

At least ten counts were recorded for this clonotype. The rearrangement uses TRBV7-2 and TRBJ2-5; D is perhaps TRBD2 (6 bases). Germline CDR1 reads SGHTA; CDR2 reads FQGNSA. V lost 1 base to trimming and J lost 5 bases, with 14 bases between them. There are 15 residues in the CDR3. This CDR3 is CASSLGFTSTETQYF. CDR3 in DNA: TGTGCCAGCAGCTTAGGGTTCACTAGCACGGAGACCCAGTACTTC.

At least ten counts were recorded for this clonotype. This chain links TRBV7-9 with TRBJ1-1, with D uncertain. Trimming took 5 bases from V and 6 from J, leaving 10 bases between them. The germline V gene encodes CDR1 SEHNR and CDR2 FQNEAQ (reference sequence). The CDR3 spans 12 residues. Here the CDR3 DNA reads TGTGCCAGCAGCCCCCTGGACCCTGAAGCTTTCTTT. Translating it yields CASSPLDPEAFF.

The V and J genes are TRBV7-3 and TRBJ1-5; D may be TRBD1 (5 bases). The length of the CDR3 is 18 residues. The germline V and J ends were trimmed by 2 bases and 3 bases, with 20 bases remaining between them. Germline CDR1 is SGHTA and CDR2 is FQGTGA. DNA of the CDR3: TGTGCCAGCAGCTTAGACGCGAGGGGCTTGAGTCACAATCAGCCCCAGCATTTT. This translates into CASSLDARGLSHNQPQHF.

The table lists this clonotype with many counts. CDR3 protein: CSARVRTEGETQYF. Here the CDR3 DNA reads TGCAGTGCTAGGGTGCGGACAGAAGGGGAGACCCAGTACTTC. V usage is TRBV20-1 and J usage is TRBJ2-5, with D maybe TRBD1 (6 bases). Germline CDR1 is DFQATT and CDR2 is SNEGSKA (reference sequence). Trimming removed 3 bases from V and 5 bases from J, with 16 bases in between. The CDR3 spans 14 residues.

This clonotype has ten or more counts. V usage is TRBV19 and J usage is TRBJ1-5; TRBD1 agrees at 9 bases. The CDR3 is 14 residues long. CDR1 and CDR2 (germline): LNHDA, SQIVND (reference sequence). J gave up 7 bases and V 10 bases, and 11 bases lay outside the gene matches. The CDR3 is CAISDTGGSQPQHF. In DNA, the CDR3 is TGTGCCATATCGGATACAGGGGGCAGCCAGCCCCAGCATTTT.